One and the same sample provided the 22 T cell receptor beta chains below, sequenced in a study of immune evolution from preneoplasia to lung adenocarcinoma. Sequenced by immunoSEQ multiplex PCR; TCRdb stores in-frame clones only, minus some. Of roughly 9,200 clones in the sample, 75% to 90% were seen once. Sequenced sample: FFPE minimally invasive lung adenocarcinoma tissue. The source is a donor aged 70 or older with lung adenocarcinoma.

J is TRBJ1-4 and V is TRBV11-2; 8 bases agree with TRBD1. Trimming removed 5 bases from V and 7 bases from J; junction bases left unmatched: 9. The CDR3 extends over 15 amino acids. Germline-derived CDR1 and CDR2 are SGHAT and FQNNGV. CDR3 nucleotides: TGTGCCAGCAGCCTCAGGGGGCTTGATGGTGAAAAACTGTTTTTT. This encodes CASSLRGLDGEKLFF.

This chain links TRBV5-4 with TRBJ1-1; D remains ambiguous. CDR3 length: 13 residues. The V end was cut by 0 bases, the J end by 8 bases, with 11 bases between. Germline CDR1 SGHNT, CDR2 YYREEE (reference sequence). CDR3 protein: CASSLGPGLEAFF. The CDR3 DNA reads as TGTGCCAGCAGCTTGGGTCCGGGGTTAGAAGCTTTCTTT.

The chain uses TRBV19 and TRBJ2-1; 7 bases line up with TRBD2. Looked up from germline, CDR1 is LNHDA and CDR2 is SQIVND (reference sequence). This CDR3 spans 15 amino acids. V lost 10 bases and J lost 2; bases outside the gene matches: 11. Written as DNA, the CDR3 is TGTGCCACAAGAGAGCGGGACCTGGCCTACAATGAGCAGTTCTTC. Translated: CATRERDLAYNEQFF.

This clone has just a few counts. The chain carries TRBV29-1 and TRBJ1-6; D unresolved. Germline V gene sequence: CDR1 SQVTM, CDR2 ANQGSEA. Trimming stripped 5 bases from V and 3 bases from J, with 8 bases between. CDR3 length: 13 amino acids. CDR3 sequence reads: CSVRDNYNSPLHF. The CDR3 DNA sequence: TGCAGCGTTCGAGACAACTATAATTCACCCCTCCACTTT.

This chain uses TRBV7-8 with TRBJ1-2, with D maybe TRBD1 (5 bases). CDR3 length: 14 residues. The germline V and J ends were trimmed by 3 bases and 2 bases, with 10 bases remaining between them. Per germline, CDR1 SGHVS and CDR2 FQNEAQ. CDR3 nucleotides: TGTGCCAGCAGCTTGAGTGCAGGGAACTATGGCTACACCTTC. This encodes CASSLSAGNYGYTF.

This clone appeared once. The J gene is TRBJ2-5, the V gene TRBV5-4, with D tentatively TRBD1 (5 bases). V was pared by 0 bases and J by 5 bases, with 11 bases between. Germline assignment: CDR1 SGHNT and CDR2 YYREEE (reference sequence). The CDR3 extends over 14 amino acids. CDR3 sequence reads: CASSLAAGYETQYF. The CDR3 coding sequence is TGTGCCAGCAGCTTGGCGGCAGGGTACGAGACCCAGTACTTC. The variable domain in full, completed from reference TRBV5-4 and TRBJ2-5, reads ETGVTQSPTHLIKTRGQQVTLRCSSQSGHNTVSWYQQALGQGPQFIFQYYREEENGRGNFPPRFSGLQFPNYSSELNVNALELDDSALYLCASSLAAGYETQYFGPGTRLLVL.

The CDR3 here is CASSRGDGSGTDTQYF. As DNA, the CDR3 is TGTGCCAGCAGTAGGGGGGACGGCAGCGGAACAGATACGCAGTATTTT. The V and J genes are TRBV9 and TRBJ2-3; either TRBD1 or TRBD2 may supply D (6 bases each). The CDR3 is 16 residues long. CDR1 SGDLS and CDR2 YYNGEE come from the germline V gene. V was shortened by 5 bases and J by 3 bases, with 19 bases between the two germline ends. Full variable domain (outside the CDR3, taken from reference TRBV9 and TRBJ2-3): DSGVTQTPKHLITATGQRVTLRCSPRSGDLSVYWYQQSLDQGLQFLIQYYNGEERAKGNILERFSAQQFPDLHSELNLSSLELGDSALYFCASSRGDGSGTDTQYFGPGTRLTVL.

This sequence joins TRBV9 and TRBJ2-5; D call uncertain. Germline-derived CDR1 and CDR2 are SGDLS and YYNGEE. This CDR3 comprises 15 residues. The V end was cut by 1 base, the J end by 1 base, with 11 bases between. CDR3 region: CASSVSGWVQETQYF. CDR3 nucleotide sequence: TGTGCCAGCAGCGTATCCGGGTGGGTCCAAGAGACCCAGTACTTC. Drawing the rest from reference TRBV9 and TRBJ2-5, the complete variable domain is DSGVTQTPKHLITATGQRVTLRCSPRSGDLSVYWYQQSLDQGLQFLIQYYNGEERAKGNILERFSAQQFPDLHSELNLSSLELGDSALYFCASSVSGWVQETQYFGPGTRLLVL.

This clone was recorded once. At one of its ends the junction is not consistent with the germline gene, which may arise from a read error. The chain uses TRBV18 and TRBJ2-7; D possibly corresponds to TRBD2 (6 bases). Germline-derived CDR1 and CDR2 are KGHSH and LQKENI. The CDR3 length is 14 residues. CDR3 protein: CASPPPTRSYEQYF. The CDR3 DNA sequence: TGTGCCAGCCCACCACCGACTAGGTCCTACGAGCAGTACTTC. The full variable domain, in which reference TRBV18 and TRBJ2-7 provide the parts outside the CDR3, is NAGVMQNPRHLVRRRGQEARLRCSPMKGHSHVYWYRQLPEEGLKFMVYLQKENIIDESGMPKERFSAEFPKEGPSILRIQQVVRGDSAAYFCASPPPTRSYEQYFGPGTRLTVT.

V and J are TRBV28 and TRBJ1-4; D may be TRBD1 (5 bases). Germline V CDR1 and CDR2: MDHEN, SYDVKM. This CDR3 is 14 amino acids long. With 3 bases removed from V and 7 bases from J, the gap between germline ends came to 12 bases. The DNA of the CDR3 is TGTGCCAGCAGTTTCAGGGTTAGGACTGAAAAACTGTTTTTT. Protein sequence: CASSFRVRTEKLFF.

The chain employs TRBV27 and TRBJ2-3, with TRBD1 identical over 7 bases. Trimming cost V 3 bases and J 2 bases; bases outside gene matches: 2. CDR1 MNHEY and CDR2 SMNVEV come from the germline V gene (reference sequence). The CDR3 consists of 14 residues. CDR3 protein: CASSLGQLTDTQYF. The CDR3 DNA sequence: TGTGCCAGCAGTTTGGGACAGCTCACAGATACGCAGTATTTT.

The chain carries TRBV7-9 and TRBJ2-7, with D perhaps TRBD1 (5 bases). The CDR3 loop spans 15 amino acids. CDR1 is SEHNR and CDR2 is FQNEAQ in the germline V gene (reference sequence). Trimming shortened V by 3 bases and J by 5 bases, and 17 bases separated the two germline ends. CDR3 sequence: CASSFPNPQGNEQYF. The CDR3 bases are TGTGCCAGCAGCTTCCCCAACCCCCAGGGAAACGAGCAGTACTTC.

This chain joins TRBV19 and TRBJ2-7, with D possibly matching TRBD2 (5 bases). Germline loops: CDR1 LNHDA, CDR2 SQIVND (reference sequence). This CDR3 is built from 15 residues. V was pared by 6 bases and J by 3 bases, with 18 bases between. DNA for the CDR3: TGTGCCAGTAGCCAGAGCGGCACCCCTAGCTACGAGCAGTACTTC. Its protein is CASSQSGTPSYEQYF.

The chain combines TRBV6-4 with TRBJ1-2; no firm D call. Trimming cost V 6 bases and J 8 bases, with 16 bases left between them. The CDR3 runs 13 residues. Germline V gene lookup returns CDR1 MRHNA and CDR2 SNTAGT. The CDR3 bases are TGTGCCAGCAGCCCCACGGGGTCTGGGGGCTACACCTTC. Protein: CASSPTGSGGYTF.

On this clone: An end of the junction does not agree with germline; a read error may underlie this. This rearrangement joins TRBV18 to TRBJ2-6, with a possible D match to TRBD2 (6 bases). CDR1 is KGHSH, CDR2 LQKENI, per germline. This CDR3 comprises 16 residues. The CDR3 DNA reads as TGTGTCAGCTCACCAAGACTAGGGTCTGGGGCCAACGTCCTGACTTTC. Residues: CVSSPRLGSGANVLTF.

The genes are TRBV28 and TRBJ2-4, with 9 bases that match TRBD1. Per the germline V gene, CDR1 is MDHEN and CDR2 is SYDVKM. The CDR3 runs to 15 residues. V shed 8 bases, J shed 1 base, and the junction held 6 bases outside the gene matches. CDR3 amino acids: CASWGQGSAKNIQYF. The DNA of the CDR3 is TGTGCCAGCTGGGGACAGGGATCGGCCAAAAACATTCAGTACTTC.

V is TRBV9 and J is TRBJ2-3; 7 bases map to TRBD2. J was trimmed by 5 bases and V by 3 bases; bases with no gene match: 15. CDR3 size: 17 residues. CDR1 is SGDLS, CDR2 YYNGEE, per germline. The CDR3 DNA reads TGTGCCAGCAGCGCAGCCCCACGCGGGAGTGGGAAAGATACGCAGTATTTT. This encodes CASSAAPRGSGKDTQYF.

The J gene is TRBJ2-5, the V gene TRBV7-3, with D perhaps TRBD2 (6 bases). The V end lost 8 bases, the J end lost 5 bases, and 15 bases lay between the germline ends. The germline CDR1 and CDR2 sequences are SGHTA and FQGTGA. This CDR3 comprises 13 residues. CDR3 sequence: CASSAWGDETQYF. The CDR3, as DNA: TGTGCCAGCTCGGCTTGGGGGGACGAGACCCAGTACTTC.

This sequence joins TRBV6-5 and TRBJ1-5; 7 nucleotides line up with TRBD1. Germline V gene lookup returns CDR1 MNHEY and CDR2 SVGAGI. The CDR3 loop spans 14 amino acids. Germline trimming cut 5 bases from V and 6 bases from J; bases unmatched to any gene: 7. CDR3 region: CASSPRGGRQPQHF. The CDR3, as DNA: TGTGCCAGCAGTCCCAGGGGGGGGCGTCAGCCCCAGCATTTT.

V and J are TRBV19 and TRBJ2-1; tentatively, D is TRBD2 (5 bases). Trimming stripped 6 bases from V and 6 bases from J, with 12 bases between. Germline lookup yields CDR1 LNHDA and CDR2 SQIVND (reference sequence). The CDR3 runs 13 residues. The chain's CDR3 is CASRVPSSNEQFF. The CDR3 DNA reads TGTGCCAGTAGGGTCCCTAGCTCCAATGAGCAGTTCTTC.

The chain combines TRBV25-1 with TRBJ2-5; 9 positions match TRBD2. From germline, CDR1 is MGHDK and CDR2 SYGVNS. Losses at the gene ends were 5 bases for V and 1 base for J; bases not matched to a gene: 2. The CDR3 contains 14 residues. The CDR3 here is CASSKAGGQETQYF. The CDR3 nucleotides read TGTGCCAGCAGTAAAGCGGGGGGCCAAGAGACCCAGTACTTC.

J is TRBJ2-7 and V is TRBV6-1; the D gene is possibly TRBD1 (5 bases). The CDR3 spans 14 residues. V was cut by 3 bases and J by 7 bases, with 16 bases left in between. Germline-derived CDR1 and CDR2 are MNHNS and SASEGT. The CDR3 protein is CASSDGRALREQYF. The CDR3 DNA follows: TGTGCCAGCAGTGACGGCAGGGCCCTTAGGGAGCAGTACTTC.